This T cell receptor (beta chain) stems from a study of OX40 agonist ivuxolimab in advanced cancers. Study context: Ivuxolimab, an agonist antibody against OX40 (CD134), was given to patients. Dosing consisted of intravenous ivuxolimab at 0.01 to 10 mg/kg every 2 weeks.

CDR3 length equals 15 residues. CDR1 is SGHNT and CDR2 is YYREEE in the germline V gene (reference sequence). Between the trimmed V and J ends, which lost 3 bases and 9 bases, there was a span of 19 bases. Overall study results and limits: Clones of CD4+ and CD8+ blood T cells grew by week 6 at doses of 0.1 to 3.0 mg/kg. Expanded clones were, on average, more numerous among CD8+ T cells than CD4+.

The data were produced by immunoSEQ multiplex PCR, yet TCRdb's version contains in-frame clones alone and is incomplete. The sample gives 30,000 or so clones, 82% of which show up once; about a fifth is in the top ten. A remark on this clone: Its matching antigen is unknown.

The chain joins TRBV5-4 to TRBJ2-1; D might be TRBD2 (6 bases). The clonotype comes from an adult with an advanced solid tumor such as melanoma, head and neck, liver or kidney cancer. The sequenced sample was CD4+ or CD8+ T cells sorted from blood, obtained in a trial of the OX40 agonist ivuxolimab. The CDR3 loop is CASSWDLGSVSEQFF. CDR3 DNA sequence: TGTGCCAGCAGCTGGGACTTGGGGTCGGTTAGTGAGCAGTTCTTC.